This T cell receptor beta chain was captured in a study of OX40 agonist ivuxolimab in advanced cancers. Regarding the study as a whole: Both CD4+ and CD8+ T cell populations in blood had undergone clonal expansion by week 6 at 0.1 to 3.0 mg/kg.

Here immunoSEQ multiplex PCR was the method, and the copy in TCRdb shows in-frame clones only, minus some. The sample holds just over 90,000 clones; 90% to 95% are singletons and the top ten take 2% to 3%. Germline CDR1 and CDR2: MGHRA and YSYEKL. This CDR3 spans 15 amino acids. Trimming removed 4 bases at V and 2 bases at J, with 15 bases between. As regards this clone: Its antigen is undetermined.

A history of autoimmune disease or systemic immunosuppression excluded patients. The receptor was derived from an adult with an advanced solid tumor such as melanoma, head and neck, liver or kidney cancer. Sample: CD4+ or CD8+ T cells sorted from blood, taken in a trial of the OX40 agonist ivuxolimab. V is TRBV4-1 and J is TRBJ2-7; D gene ambiguous. The DNA of the CDR3 is TGCGCCAGCAGCCCCTCCACTGGTAGCCCCTACGAGCAGTACTTC. It specifies CASSPSTGSPYEQYF.